The rows below give T cell receptor beta chains drawn from one sample of a study of CD8 T cells in Susac syndrome. TCRdb processed the immunoSEQ multiplex PCR reads anew with MiXCR; each CDR3 protein has one entry. The sample lists approximately 110,000 distinct CDR3 sequences, about 94% occurring once. The sequencing input was CD4+ T cells from PBMCs. The receptor set was obtained from a human donor in good health. CDR3s include the opening cysteine and the closing phenylalanine or tryptophan. The order of the fields is V gene, clone size, J gene, D gene, CDR3 protein, CDR3 DNA. The D gene is left open where the match is weak. The size entry is marked missing in some rows and otherwise reads once, few, many or a size class.

TRBV5-4	-	TRBJ2-1	TRBD2	CASSLDSGRAHNEQFF	TGTGCCAGCAGCTTGGATAGCGGGAGGGCCCACAATGAGCAGTTCTTC
TRBV4-3	-	TRBJ2-2	-	CASSPRRGPTGELFF	TGCGCCAGCAGCCCCCGTCGGGGACCCACCGGGGAGCTGTTTTTT
TRBV15	-	TRBJ2-7	-	CATSKGRSYEQYF	TGTGCCACCAGCAAAGGCCGCTCCTACGAGCAGTACTTC
TRBV4-1	-	TRBJ2-1	-	CASSQVNRALYNEQFF	TGCGCCAGCAGCCAAGTTAATCGGGCCCTCTACAATGAGCAGTTCTTC
TRBV29-1	-	TRBJ1-2	-	CSVDRNYGYTF	TGCAGCGTTGACCGAAACTATGGCTACACCTTC
TRBV23-1	-	TRBJ1-2	-	CASSPGGYTF	TGCGCCAGCAGTCCGGGTGGCTACACCTTC
TRBV2	-	TRBJ1-1	TRBD1	CASSPTGVRTEAFF	TGTGCCAGCAGTCCTACAGGGGTAAGAACTGAAGCTTTCTTT
TRBV19	-	TRBJ1-2	TRBD1	CASSGDRVYGYTF	TGTGCCAGTAGTGGGGACAGAGTCTATGGCTACACCTTC
TRBV20-1	-	TRBJ2-7	TRBD2	CSALPRPSGTYEQYF	TGCAGTGCCCTTCCCAGGCCTAGCGGGACGTACGAGCAGTACTTC
TRBV3-1	-	TRBJ1-1	-	CASSQAGTAGEAFF	TGTGCCAGCAGCCAAGCGGGGACGGCTGGTGAAGCTTTCTTT
TRBV7-9	-	TRBJ2-2	-	CASSKESWLGELFF	TGTGCCAGCAGCAAGGAGTCCTGGCTTGGGGAGCTGTTTTTT
TRBV19	-	TRBJ2-4	TRBD1	CASEDRGVKNIQYF	TGTGCCAGTGAAGACAGGGGAGTCAAAAACATTCAGTACTTC
TRBV2	-	TRBJ1-2	-	CASRAKGFEGYTF	TGTGCCAGCAGGGCCAAGGGGTTTGAGGGCTACACCTTC
TRBV5-1	-	TRBJ2-2	-	CASSYRVRNTGELFF	TGCGCCAGCAGCTACAGGGTCAGGAACACCGGGGAGCTGTTTTTT
TRBV6-5	-	TRBJ2-3	TRBD1	CASRPTGADTQYF	TGTGCCAGCAGGCCGACAGGGGCCGATACGCAGTATTTT
TRBV7-9	-	TRBJ2-5	-	CASASGPPLRYF	TGTGCCAGCGCCTCGGGACCCCCTTTACGGTACTTC
TRBV5-6	-	TRBJ2-1	TRBD2	CASSFQGGYNEQFF	TGTGCCAGCAGCTTCCAGGGAGGGTACAATGAGCAGTTCTTC
TRBV12-3/TRBV12-4	-	TRBJ1-1	-	CASTRRGATKAFF	TGTGCCAGCACCCGAAGGGGGGCTACCAAAGCTTTCTTT
TRBV29-1	-	TRBJ2-7	-	CSVEDRSKAVAYEQYF	TGCAGCGTTGAAGACCGAAGCAAGGCAGTCGCCTACGAGCAGTACTTC
TRBV6-2/TRBV6-3	-	TRBJ1-1	TRBD1	CASSFTGVTEAFF	TGTGCCAGCAGTTTTACAGGGGTCACTGAAGCTTTCTTT
TRBV6-5	-	TRBJ1-1	-	CAGSHDRTHEAFF	TGTGCCGGCAGTCACGACAGGACCCATGAAGCTTTCTTT
TRBV27	-	TRBJ1-2	TRBD1	CASGRPRDSPYGYTF	TGTGCCAGCGGTAGACCACGGGACAGTCCCTATGGCTACACCTTC
TRBV20-1	-	TRBJ2-3	TRBD1	CSASGQGAGTDTQYF	TGCAGTGCTTCGGGACAGGGGGCGGGCACAGATACGCAGTATTTT
TRBV12-3/TRBV12-4	-	TRBJ2-5	-	CASSLKGSQETQYF	TGTGCCAGCAGTTTGAAAGGTTCCCAAGAGACCCAGTACTTC
TRBV20-1	-	TRBJ1-2	-	CSSASYYGYTF	TGCAGCAGCGCTTCGTACTATGGCTACACCTTC
TRBV3-1	-	TRBJ2-1	TRBD2	CASSHSGGSSNEQFF	TGTGCCAGCAGCCATAGCGGCGGGAGCAGCAATGAGCAGTTCTTC
TRBV29-1	-	TRBJ1-1	-	CSATVNTEAFF	TGCAGCGCGACGGTTAACACTGAAGCTTTCTTT
TRBV4-1	-	TRBJ1-5	-	CASSRGSQASQPQHF	TGCGCCAGCAGCCGCGGGTCTCAGGCTAGTCAGCCCCAGCATTTT
TRBV7-2	-	TRBJ2-7	-	CASSLASLSSYEQYF	TGTGCCAGCAGCCTGGCTAGCCTAAGCTCCTACGAGCAGTACTTC
TRBV3-1	-	TRBJ1-2	TRBD1	CASSLPGQRIYGYTF	TGTGCCAGCAGCCTTCCGGGACAGAGGATCTATGGCTACACCTTC
TRBV7-2	once	TRBJ1-1	TRBD1	CASSARQGMNTEAFF	TGTGCCAGCAGCGCCCGACAGGGGATGAACACTGAAGCTTTCTTT
TRBV7-9	-	TRBJ1-3	-	CASRPTGFSGNTIYF	TGTGCCAGCAGACCTACAGGGTTTTCTGGAAACACCATATATTTT
TRBV2	-	TRBJ2-1	-	CASTPPRGMEQFF	TGTGCCAGCACCCCCCCGCGTGGAATGGAGCAGTTCTTC
TRBV5-1	-	TRBJ2-7	TRBD2	CASSRRTSETYEQYF	TGCGCCAGCAGCCGAAGGACTAGCGAAACCTACGAGCAGTACTTC
TRBV4-3	-	TRBJ1-3	-	CASSQESGPRGGNTIYF	TGCGCCAGCAGCCAAGAATCCGGCCCGCGTGGTGGAAACACCATATATTTT
TRBV20-1	once	TRBJ2-7	TRBD2	CSASGRNYEQYF	TGCAGTGCTAGCGGGAGGAACTACGAGCAGTACTTC
TRBV29-1	-	TRBJ2-4	-	CSVSGDKNIQYF	TGCAGCGTTTCAGGGGACAAAAACATTCAGTACTTC
TRBV5-1	-	TRBJ1-1	TRBD1	CASSLGGQYEAFF	TGCGCCAGCAGCTTGGGGGGACAGTATGAAGCTTTCTTT
TRBV12-3/TRBV12-4	-	TRBJ1-1	-	CASSRITEAFF	TGTGCCAGCAGTCGAATTACTGAAGCTTTCTTT
TRBV20-1	-	TRBJ1-5	-	CSARVDSNQPQHF	TGCAGTGCTAGGGTGGACAGCAATCAGCCCCAGCATTTT
TRBV10-2	-	TRBJ2-5	TRBD1	CATLRDRGDSHNF	TGCGCCACGCTCCGGGACAGGGGCGATTCCCATAACTTC
TRBV5-1	-	TRBJ2-1	-	CASAGVSSYNEQFF	TGCGCCAGCGCTGGGGTGAGCTCCTACAATGAGCAGTTCTTC
TRBV10-3	-	TRBJ2-1	-	CAISPFSGSSANEQFF	TGTGCCATCAGTCCGTTTTCGGGGAGTTCGGCAAATGAGCAGTTCTTC
TRBV7-2	-	TRBJ2-7	-	CASSLSSRTYEQYF	TGTGCCAGCAGTTTATCTAGCAGAACCTACGAGCAGTACTTC
TRBV6-5	-	TRBJ1-2	-	CASSTQWGRGYTF	TGTGCCAGCAGCACGCAGTGGGGCCGAGGCTACACCTTC